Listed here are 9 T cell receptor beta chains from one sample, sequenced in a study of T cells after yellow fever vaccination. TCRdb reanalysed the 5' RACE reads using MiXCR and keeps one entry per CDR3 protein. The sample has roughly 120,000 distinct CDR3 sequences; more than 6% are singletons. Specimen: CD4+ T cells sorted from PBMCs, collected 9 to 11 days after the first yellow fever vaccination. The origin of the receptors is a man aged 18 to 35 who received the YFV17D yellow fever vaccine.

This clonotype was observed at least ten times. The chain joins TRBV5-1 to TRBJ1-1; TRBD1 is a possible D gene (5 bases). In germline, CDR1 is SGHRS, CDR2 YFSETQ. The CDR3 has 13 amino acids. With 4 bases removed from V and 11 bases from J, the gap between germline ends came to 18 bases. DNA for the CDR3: TGCGCCAGCAGCCGCGACCGGGACCCCTGGGCTTTCTTT. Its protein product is CASSRDRDPWAFF.

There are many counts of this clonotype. CDR3 nucleotide sequence: TGTGCCAGCAGCTTAGTGCAAGGGACAGCCGGGGAGCTGTTTTTT. Encoded protein: CASSLVQGTAGELFF. The J gene is TRBJ2-2, the V gene TRBV7-6; TRBD1 matches 7 bases. The germline V gene encodes CDR1 SGHVS and CDR2 FNYEAQ. CDR3 length: 15 amino acids. Trimming at V came to 1 base and at J to 6 bases, leaving 5 bases not matched to a gene.

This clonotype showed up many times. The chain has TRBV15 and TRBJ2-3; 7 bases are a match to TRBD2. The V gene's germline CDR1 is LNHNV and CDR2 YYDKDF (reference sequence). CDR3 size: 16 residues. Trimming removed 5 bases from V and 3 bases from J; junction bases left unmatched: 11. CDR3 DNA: TGTGCCACCAGCCGCAGACTAGCACCAGGGACAGATACGCAGTATTTT. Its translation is CATSRRLAPGTDTQYF.

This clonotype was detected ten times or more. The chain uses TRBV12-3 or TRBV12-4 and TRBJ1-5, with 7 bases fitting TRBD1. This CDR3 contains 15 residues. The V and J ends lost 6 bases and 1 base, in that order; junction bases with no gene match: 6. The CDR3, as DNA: TGTGCCAGCAGGATCGGGACAGCCAGCAATCAGCCCCAGCATTTT. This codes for CASRIGTASNQPQHF.

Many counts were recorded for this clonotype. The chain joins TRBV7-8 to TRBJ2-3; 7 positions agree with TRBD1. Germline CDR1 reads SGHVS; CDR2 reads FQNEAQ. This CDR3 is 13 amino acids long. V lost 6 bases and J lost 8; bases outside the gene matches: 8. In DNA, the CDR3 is TGTGCCAGCAGGGTTAGACAGGGAATTACGCAGTATTTT. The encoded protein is CASRVRQGITQYF. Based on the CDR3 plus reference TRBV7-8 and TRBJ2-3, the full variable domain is GAGVSQSPRYKVAKRGQDVALRCDPISGHVSLFWYQQALGQGPEFLTYFQNEAQLDKSGLPSDRFFAERPEGSVSTLKIQRTQQEDSAVYLCASRVRQGITQYFGPGTRLTVL.

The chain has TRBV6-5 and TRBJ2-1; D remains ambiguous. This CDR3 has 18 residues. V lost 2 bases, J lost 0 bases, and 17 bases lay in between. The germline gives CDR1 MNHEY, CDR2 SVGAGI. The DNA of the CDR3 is TGTGCCAGCAGTTACAGGGCTGTGGGCCAGAGCTCCTACAATGAGCAGTTCTTC. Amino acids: CASSYRAVGQSSYNEQFF.

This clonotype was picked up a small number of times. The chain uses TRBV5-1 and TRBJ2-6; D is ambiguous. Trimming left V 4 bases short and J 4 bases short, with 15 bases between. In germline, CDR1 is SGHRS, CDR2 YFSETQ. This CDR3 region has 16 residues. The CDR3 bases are TGCGCCAGCAGCCCCCCGGTAGGTTCCGGGGCCAACGTCCTGACTTTC. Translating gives CASSPPVGSGANVLTF.

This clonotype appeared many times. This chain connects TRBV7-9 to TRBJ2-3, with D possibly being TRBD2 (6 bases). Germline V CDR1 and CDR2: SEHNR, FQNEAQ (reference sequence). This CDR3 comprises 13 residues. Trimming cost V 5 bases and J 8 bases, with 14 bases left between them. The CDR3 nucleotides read TGTGCCAGCAGCGCAGGCGGCGGGGTTACGCAGTATTTT. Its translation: CASSAGGGVTQYF. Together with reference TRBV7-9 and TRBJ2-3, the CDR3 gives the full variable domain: DTGVSQNPRHKITKRGQNVTFRCDPISEHNRLYWYRQTLGQGPEFLTYFQNEAQLEKSRLLSDRFSAERPKGSFSTLEIQRTEQGDSAMYLCASSAGGGVTQYFGPGTRLTVL.

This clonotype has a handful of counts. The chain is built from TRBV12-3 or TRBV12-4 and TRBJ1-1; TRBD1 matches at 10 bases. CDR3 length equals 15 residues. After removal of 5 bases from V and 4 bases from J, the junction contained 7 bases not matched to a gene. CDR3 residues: CASSPDRGRGTEAFF. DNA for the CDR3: TGTGCCAGCAGTCCTGACAGGGGGCGAGGCACTGAAGCTTTCTTT.